This T cell receptor (beta chain) was observed in a study of blood T cell repertoires in COVID-19. Study-level background: COVID-19 samples from acute and convalescent phases originated in the United States, Italy and Spain. PBMCs, B-cell-depleted T cells, or T cells provided the cDNA or gDNA that made up the material.

This table comes from immunoSEQ multiplex PCR, and its TCRdb copy is limited to in-frame clones, with some not included. The sample lists 260,000 or so clones; over 75% were seen once. The clonotype originates from a man in his late teens or twenties with active or convalescent COVID-19. Sequencing was carried out using peripheral blood.

The CDR3 bases are TGTGCCAGCAGCTTCACCGGGAACACTGAAGCTTTCTTT. It is translated as CASSFTGNTEAFF. This chain connects TRBV5-8 to TRBJ1-1; the D is unclear. The CDR3 runs 13 residues. Germline V CDR1 and CDR2: SGHTS, YDEGEE. Trimming took 2 bases from V and 1 from J, leaving 6 bases between them.